The 30 T cell receptor beta chains below were found in one sample sequenced in a study of graft-versus-host responses after intestinal transplantation. Their target antigens are unknown. The assay was immunoSEQ multiplex PCR, and TCRdb's table has in-frame clones only and misses some. The table includes some 92,000 clones, over 85% detected once. Sequences were derived from unstimulated CD4+ T cells sorted from spleen or lymph node cells, sampled before intestinal transplant. The receptors shown here come from a human donor who received an intestinal transplant.

The genes are TRBV5-8 and TRBJ1-2, with TRBD1 matching 7 bases. Germline V gives CDR1 SGHTS, CDR2 YDEGEE. The CDR3 contains 16 residues. With V trimmed by 3 bases and J by 8 bases, 16 bases remained unmatched. The CDR3, as DNA: TGTGCCAGCAGCTCTTTCTACAGGGGAAGTATGTTAGGCTACACCTTC. The encoded protein is CASSSFYRGSMLGYTF.

The chain joins TRBV6-6 to TRBJ2-7; possible D gene TRBD2, 5 bases. CDR3 length: 15 amino acids. V was cut by 2 bases and J by 5 bases, with 16 bases left in between. Looked up from germline, CDR1 is MNHNY and CDR2 is SVGAGI (reference sequence). CDR3 loop: CASSYDRTRAHEQYF. As DNA, the CDR3 is TGTGCCAGCAGTTACGACCGGACTCGGGCCCACGAGCAGTACTTC.

The chain combines TRBV6-4 with TRBJ2-5; 8 bases align to TRBD1. The CDR3 has 14 amino acids. V shed 6 bases and J 1 base; nucleotides not matched to a gene: 4. Germline assignment: CDR1 MRHNA and CDR2 SNTAGT. CDR3 amino acids: CASRGQDFQETQYF. In nucleotides, the CDR3 is TGTGCCAGCAGGGGACAGGACTTCCAAGAGACCCAGTACTTC.

The chain joins TRBV6-6 to TRBJ1-1; D is uncertain. V lost 5 bases to trimming and J lost 4 bases, with 8 bases between them. Looked up from germline, CDR1 is MNHNY and CDR2 is SVGAGI (reference sequence). This CDR3 has 12 residues. The CDR3 bases are TGTGCCAGCAGTCCTGTTATCACTGAAGCTTTCTTT. Its protein product is CASSPVITEAFF.

The chain couples TRBV7-2 to TRBJ1-3; 8 bases are a match to TRBD1. Germline CDR1 SGHTA, CDR2 FQGNSA. CDR3 length: 15 amino acids. V was clipped by 5 bases and J by 2 bases; unmatched bases: 5. The CDR3 here is CASSPDRAAGNTIYF. In nucleotides, the CDR3 is TGTGCCAGCAGCCCGGACAGGGCGGCTGGAAACACCATATATTTT.

The CDR3 region has the DNA TGTGCCAGCAGCTTAGGGCGGGGGCTAATTTCTACCGGGAGCACAGATACGCAGTATTTT. Translation gives CASSLGRGLISTGSTDTQYF. V gene TRBV7-8 combines with J gene TRBJ2-3, with D possibly being TRBD2 (7 bases). Between the trimmed V and J ends, which lost 1 base and 0 bases, there was a span of 23 bases. Germline V lookup: CDR1 SGHVS, CDR2 FQNEAQ. The CDR3 has 20 residues.

Remarks on this clone: The germline gene is not matched at one end of the junction; a read error may be the cause. The rearrangement uses TRBV5-1 and TRBJ2-1; perhaps TRBD1 as D (5 bases). The CDR3 totals 15 residues. Per the germline V gene, CDR1 is SGHRS and CDR2 is YFSETQ. In nucleotides, the CDR3 is TGCGCCAGCAGCTTCGGTCTACTCTCGGACAATGAGCAGCTCTTC. Its translation: CASSFGLLSDNEQLF. The full variable domain, in which reference TRBV5-1 and TRBJ2-1 provide the parts outside the CDR3, is KAGVTQTPRYLIKTRGQQVTLSCSPISGHRSVSWYQQTPGQGLQFLFEYFSETQRNKGNFPGRFSGRQFSNSRSEMNVSTLELGDSALYLCASSFGLLSDNEQLFGPGTRLTVL.

The chain employs TRBV18 and TRBJ2-5; D is possibly TRBD1 (5 bases). Trimming took off 5 bases at V and 0 bases at J, with 13 bases between the two ends. The germline gives CDR1 KGHSH, CDR2 LQKENI. The CDR3 totals 15 residues. CDR3 residues: CASSASGADQETQYF. The CDR3 DNA reads as TGTGCCAGCTCAGCCAGTGGGGCGGACCAAGAGACCCAGTACTTC.

The genes are TRBV6-5 and TRBJ1-1; D is undetermined. The germline V gene has CDR1 MNHEY and CDR2 SVGAGI. CDR3 length: 13 amino acids. The V gene lost 1 base and the J gene lost 1 base, with 4 bases spanning the gap. DNA of the CDR3: TGTGCCAGCAGTTACTGGGAGAACACTGAAGCTTTCTTT. As protein: CASSYWENTEAFF.

This clone was observed a handful of times. Written as DNA, the CDR3 is TGTGCCAGCAGTTATTGGGGCCACTATGGCTACACCTTC. Translating it yields CASSYWGHYGYTF. V and J are TRBV6-6 and TRBJ1-2; D perhaps matches TRBD1 (5 bases). V was cut by 3 bases and J by 3 bases, with 8 bases left in between. CDR3 length equals 13 residues. CDR1 MNHNY and CDR2 SVGAGI come from the germline V gene (reference sequence).

The V call is TRBV25-1, the J call TRBJ1-5; no firm D call. This CDR3 has 13 amino acids. CDR1 is MGHDK, CDR2 SYGVNS, per germline. Trimming pared 4 bases from V and 0 bases from J, leaving 4 bases between. The CDR3 bases are TGTGCCAGCAGTGTTAATAGCAATCAGCCCCAGCATTTT. Translation gives CASSVNSNQPQHF.

This clone occurred once. This chain uses TRBV5-6 with TRBJ1-4; 7 positions match TRBD1. This CDR3 spans 17 amino acids. J was trimmed by 5 bases and V by 1 base; bases with no gene match: 11. CDR1 and CDR2 from the germline V gene are SGHDT and YYEEEE. The CDR3 protein is CASSLFEPGQRNEKLFF. For the CDR3, the DNA is TGTGCCAGCAGCTTGTTCGAGCCGGGACAGAGGAATGAAAAACTGTTTTTT.

The CDR3 nucleotides are TGTGCCAGCACCCGGGACAGTACAGGGAGTGAGCAGTTCTTC. Its translation is CASTRDSTGSEQFF. This rearrangement joins TRBV25-1 to TRBJ2-1; TRBD1 matches 7 bases. Germline assignment: CDR1 MGHDK and CDR2 SYGVNS. V was pared by 7 bases and J by 9 bases, with 12 bases of the junction left unmatched. This CDR3 has 14 amino acids.

In this sample, this clone turned up once. V is TRBV19 and J is TRBJ1-5; no clear D. Germline V gives CDR1 LNHDA, CDR2 SQIVND (reference sequence). Deletions cut 5 bases from V and 1 base from J, with 12 bases between. The CDR3 consists of 15 residues. The CDR3 sequence: CASSSETLSNQPQHF. The CDR3 DNA sequence: TGTGCCAGTAGTTCAGAGACATTGAGCAATCAGCCCCAGCATTTT.

This clone was seen a single time. The rearrangement joins TRBV15 to TRBJ2-3; D is unclear. The germline CDR1 and CDR2 sequences are LNHNV and YYDKDF (reference sequence). The CDR3 sequence is 13 residues long. The V and J ends lost 0 bases and 6 bases respectively, with 7 bases between them. CDR3 bases: TGTGCCACCAGCAGAGATCTTTCGGATACGCAGTATTTT. As protein: CATSRDLSDTQYF.

The chain carries TRBV5-1 and TRBJ2-3; possibly TRBD2 for D (6 bases). The CDR3 spans 15 residues. V was cut by 2 bases and J by 2 bases, with 12 bases left in between. The germline V gene has CDR1 SGHRS and CDR2 YFSETQ. The CDR3 nucleotides are TGCGCCAGCAGCTTTCGGGGAGGAGACACAGATACGCAGTATTTT. It translates to CASSFRGGDTDTQYF.

The J gene is TRBJ2-7, the V gene TRBV5-1, with D perhaps TRBD1 (5 bases). V lost 5 bases and J 3 bases, leaving 12 bases between the germline ends. The CDR3 loop spans 13 amino acids. CDR1 is SGHRS, CDR2 YFSETQ, per germline. The CDR3 reads CASSPDSYYEQYF. CDR3 in DNA: TGCGCCAGCAGTCCCGACAGCTACTACGAGCAGTACTTC.

This chain uses TRBV7-9 with TRBJ1-1; a possible D gene is TRBD1 (5 bases). V lost 5 bases to trimming and J lost 5 bases, with 12 bases between them. Germline V lookup: CDR1 SEHNR, CDR2 FQNEAQ (reference sequence). CDR3 length: 13 residues. The CDR3 here is CASSLGDWTEAFF. The DNA for the CDR3 is TGTGCCAGCAGCCTAGGGGATTGGACTGAAGCTTTCTTT.

The J gene is TRBJ2-3, the V gene TRBV6-5, with no clear D. The CDR3 is made up of 13 amino acids. V lost 7 bases to trimming and J lost 0 bases, with 8 bases between them. CDR1 is MNHEY and CDR2 is SVGAGI in the germline V gene. The CDR3 DNA is TGTGCCAGCAAACGGATTAGCACAGATACGCAGTATTTT. The encoded protein is CASKRISTDTQYF.

V usage is TRBV18 and J usage is TRBJ1-3; no reliable D call. The CDR3 is 16 amino acids. With 0 bases removed from V and 0 bases from J, the gap between germline ends came to 9 bases. The germline gives CDR1 KGHSH, CDR2 LQKENI. The CDR3 sequence is CASSPPGSSSGNTIYF. The CDR3, as DNA: TGTGCCAGCTCACCACCGGGGAGTAGCTCTGGAAACACCATATATTTT.

The chain carries TRBV25-1 and TRBJ2-5; no clear D gene. V lost 3 bases, J lost 5 bases, and 10 bases lay in between. From germline, CDR1 is MGHDK and CDR2 SYGVNS. There are 13 residues in the CDR3. The CDR3, as DNA: TGTGCCAGCAGTGATTGGTTAGGGGAGACCCAGTACTTC. Translating it yields CASSDWLGETQYF.

The rearrangement uses TRBV19 and TRBJ2-7; 7 bases match TRBD2. The CDR3 sequence is 13 residues long. Germline assignment: CDR1 LNHDA and CDR2 SQIVND (reference sequence). With 3 bases clipped from V and 8 bases from J, the junction kept 7 bases outside the gene matches. The CDR3 nucleotides read TGTGCCAGTAGTATCTCTCTAGCGGCAAAGCAGTACTTC. Encoded protein: CASSISLAAKQYF. Full variable domain (rest looked up from reference TRBV19 and TRBJ2-7): DGGITQSPKYLFRKEGQNVTLSCEQNLNHDAMYWYRQDPGQGLRLIYYSQIVNDFQKGDIAEGYSVSREKKESFPLTVTSAQKNPTAFYLCASSISLAAKQYFGPGTRLTVT.

In its sample, this clone was seen once. The chain couples TRBV6-1 to TRBJ2-7; the match to TRBD1 covers 9 bases. Germline CDR1 reads MNHNS; CDR2 reads SASEGT. J lost 3 bases, V lost 4 bases, and 10 bases had no gene match. This CDR3 has 16 residues. CDR3 nucleotide sequence: TGTGCCAGCAGTGTTCGGCCCGGGACAGGGTTCTACGAGCAGTACTTC. Its protein is CASSVRPGTGFYEQYF.

This sequence joins TRBV5-1 and TRBJ1-4, with 9 bases identical to TRBD1. From germline, CDR1 is SGHRS and CDR2 YFSETQ. The ends lost 1 base at V and 1 base at J; junction bases unmatched: 11. The CDR3 is made up of 19 amino acids. As DNA, the CDR3 is TGCGCCAGCAGCTTGAGGCCGGGACAGGGACTGGTAACTAATGAAAAACTGTTTTTT. Encoded protein: CASSLRPGQGLVTNEKLFF.

The V and J genes are TRBV9 and TRBJ2-7; TRBD1 matches at 8 bases. There are 16 residues in the CDR3. Trimming at V came to 3 bases and at J to 3 bases, leaving 11 bases not matched to a gene. Looked up from germline, CDR1 is SGDLS and CDR2 is YYNGEE. DNA of the CDR3: TGTGCCAGCAGCGCGGACCCCGGGACAGGCCTCTACGAGCAGTACTTC. This encodes CASSADPGTGLYEQYF.

The rearrangement uses TRBV4-1 and TRBJ2-5; D unresolved. The J call may be mistaken, given a closer DNA end match to TRBJ2-7. Germline lookup yields CDR1 MGHRA and CDR2 YSYEKL. The CDR3 totals 17 residues. The CDR3: CASSQVWSFLHSYEQYF. As DNA, the CDR3 is TGCGCCAGCAGCCAAGTCTGGAGCTTCCTACACTCCTACGAGCAGTACTTC.

This clone came up a few times. Other DNA sequences in this sample translate to the same CDR3. This chain joins TRBV5-1 and TRBJ2-7; TRBD1 might be the D (6 bases). This CDR3 spans 15 amino acids. The germline V gene encodes CDR1 SGHRS and CDR2 YFSETQ. Deletions cut 1 base from V and 2 bases from J, with 13 bases between. In nucleotides, the CDR3 is TGCGCCAGCAGCTTGTCGCAGGGGCCAACCTACGAGCAGTACTTC. Translation gives CASSLSQGPTYEQYF.

The chain joins TRBV19 to TRBJ2-3, with D perhaps matching TRBD2 (7 bases). CDR3 length equals 16 residues. V dropped 1 base and J dropped 1 base, with 12 bases sitting between them. Germline values: CDR1 LNHDA, CDR2 SQIVND (reference sequence). The chain's CDR3 is CASSIGGLAGTDTQYF. The CDR3 coding sequence is TGTGCCAGTAGTATAGGGGGGCTAGCGGGCACAGATACGCAGTATTTT. Based on the CDR3 plus reference TRBV19 and TRBJ2-3, the full variable domain is DGGITQSPKYLFRKEGQNVTLSCEQNLNHDAMYWYRQDPGQGLRLIYYSQIVNDFQKGDIAEGYSVSREKKESFPLTVTSAQKNPTAFYLCASSIGGLAGTDTQYFGPGTRLTVL.

J is TRBJ1-2 and V is TRBV6-5, with D hard to call. V lost 0 bases and J lost 4, with 12 bases in between. Germline values: CDR1 MNHEY, CDR2 SVGAGI. This CDR3 has 15 residues. CDR3 sequence: CASSYSKVVAYGYTF. In DNA form, the CDR3 reads TGTGCCAGCAGTTACTCGAAAGTTGTGGCCTATGGCTACACCTTC.

This clone was seen once. This chain uses TRBV14 with TRBJ2-7, with D possibly matching TRBD1 (5 bases). Trimming pared 9 bases from V and 7 bases from J, leaving 16 bases between. Germline V gene sequence: CDR1 SGHDN, CDR2 FVKESK. The CDR3 is 12 amino acids. The CDR3 protein is CASGAVFMEQYF. In DNA form, the CDR3 reads TGTGCCAGTGGGGCGGTTTTCATGGAGCAGTACTTC.